This TCR beta chain was captured in a study of early T cells in non-severe SARS-CoV-2 infection. Study context: Unsorted whole-blood RNA was sequenced in bulk, leaving chains unpaired.

Per germline, CDR1 LNHDA and CDR2 SQIVND (reference sequence). CDR3 length: 14 residues. V shed 7 bases and J 1 base; nucleotides not matched to a gene: 6. This clonotype was found many times. Its target is unknown. Study outcomes and limitations: In VDJdb matching, anti-spike CD8 responses were favored while private and CD4 specificities went missing.

TCRdb reprocessed the 5' RACE reads with MiXCR, giving one entry per CDR3 protein. The data show approximately 30,000 distinct CDR3 sequences, with approximately 4.2% seen just once and 9.5% to 13% held by the top ten. The receptor's source is an adult who was a healthcare worker with PCR-confirmed SARS-CoV-2 infection or an uninfected control (not recorded which). V usage is TRBV19 and J usage is TRBJ2-7; TRBD1 aligns across 8 bases. The specimen was whole blood. This CDR3 is CASTPGQGSYEQYF. CDR3 DNA sequence: TGTGCCAGTACCCCCGGACAGGGTTCCTACGAGCAGTACTTC.